One T cell receptor (beta chain) is described in this entry. What it binds is not known. This entry comes from a study of radiotherapy plus CTLA-4 blockade in lung cancer. Study context: In around 17% of patients, objective responses were seen; 31% had disease control.

Regarding the study as a whole: TCR clones of tumor origin grew in blood after radiotherapy plus ipilimumab.

This CDR3 has 16 amino acids. Germline CDR1 is SGHRS and CDR2 is YFSETQ. J was trimmed by 3 bases and V by 4 bases; bases with no gene match: 9. The data were produced by immunoSEQ multiplex PCR, yet TCRdb's version contains in-frame clones alone and is incomplete. The top ten clones hold under 4% of a sample with roughly 100,000 clones, about 81% of them seen once. This receptor was identified in a human donor with non-small cell lung cancer who had a partial response to radiotherapy plus ipilimumab. Sequencing was performed on peripheral blood, taken from a patient treated with radiotherapy plus ipilimumab. The chain couples TRBV5-1 to TRBJ2-2; TRBD2 matches 7 bases. The CDR3 nucleotides are TGCGCCAGCAGCGAGCCTCGGGGGGTTGACACCGGGGAGCTGTTTTTT. Protein: CASSEPRGVDTGELFF.